This entry describes one T cell receptor beta chain. The data belong to a study of blood T cell repertoires in COVID-19. At the level of the study: From the United States, Italy and Spain came samples of acute and convalescent COVID-19.

Source study methods: From reference gene primer amplification, estimates of nucleated cell counts were derived. Here immunoSEQ multiplex PCR was the method, and the copy in TCRdb shows in-frame clones only, minus some. The DNA gave D and trimming, while V, J and clone size come from that table. The table has approximately 160,000 clones, approximately 88% seen once; the top ten hold roughly 15%. CDR3 length equals 13 residues. Trimming removed 1 base at V and 5 bases at J, with 9 bases between. Germline lookup yields CDR1 SGHAT and CDR2 FQDESV (reference sequence). The chain combines TRBV11-1 with TRBJ2-7; D not certain. The sample was peripheral blood. This receptor was taken from a young man with active or convalescent COVID-19. CDR3 bases: TGTGCCAGCAGCTTAGGACAAGTAGACGAGCAGTACTTC. Protein: CASSLGQVDEQYF.